In its sample, the clone carrying this TCR beta chain was seen once. The sample originates from a study of OX40 agonist ivuxolimab in advanced cancers. The assay was immunoSEQ multiplex PCR, and TCRdb's table has in-frame clones only and misses some. The sample contains 70,000 or so clones, just over 85% of which appear only once. The CDR3 has 13 residues. V lost 7 bases and J 6 bases, leaving 15 bases between the germline ends. Germline V gene sequence: CDR1 LGHNT, CDR2 FRNRAP. The J gene is TRBJ2-5, the V gene TRBV12-5; D possibly corresponds to TRBD1 (5 bases). The specimen was CD4+ or CD8+ T cells sorted from blood, collected in a trial of the OX40 agonist ivuxolimab. This TCR derives from an adult with an advanced solid tumor such as melanoma, head and neck, liver or kidney cancer. CDR3 bases: TGTGCTAGTGCCCTGCTCCAGGGTCAGACCCAGTACTTC. Its translation is CASALLQGQTQYF. Based on the CDR3 plus reference TRBV12-5 and TRBJ2-5, the full variable domain is DARVTQTPRHKVTEMGQEVTMRCQPILGHNTVFWYRQTMMQGLELLAYFRNRAPLDDSGMPKDRFSAEMPDATLATLKIQPSEPRDSAVYFCASALLQGQTQYFGPGTRLLVL.